This T cell receptor (beta chain) was captured in a study of cytomegalovirus exposure and HLA in healthy donors. Trimming pared 5 bases from V and 0 bases from J, leaving 14 bases between. From germline, CDR1 is MNHNS and CDR2 SASEGT. The CDR3 spans 15 residues. Amplification used 60 Vbeta primers and 13 Jbeta primers. Assay used: immunoSEQ multiplex PCR; TCRdb lists only in-frame clones, some missing. The repertoire holds 150,000 to 200,000 clones, with approximately 84% as singletons. The V gene is TRBV6-1, the J gene TRBJ2-7; TRBD2 might be the D (5 bases). This receptor was taken from a middle-aged woman in good health and CMV-seropositive. The specimen was PBMCs. The CDR3 sequence is CASSRNWELSYEQYF. CDR3 sequence (DNA): TGTGCCAGCAGTCGAAACTGGGAGCTCTCCTACGAGCAGTACTTC.